The T cell receptor beta chain described here comes from a study of T cell repertoires and leukemia-associated antigens (dated by TCRdb to the late 2010s). Looking at the study overall: Some 16 million effective reads were obtained overall, with each sample giving about 5.1 to 6.6 million read pairs and about 3.3 to 5.0 million effective reads. In vitro peptide stimulation of healthy T cells was used with the aim of identifying the antigen recognized by a TCR Vbeta21 clone previously found in CML patients. Paper-wide results and their limitations: The four groups showed no significant differences in numbers of Vbeta genes (about 60), Jbeta genes (14), VDJ rearrangements, or unique CDR3s. The antigen specificity and function of the expanded clones were not directly tested, and further investigation of both was required.

Total RNA was extracted from the cultured T cells using TRIzol reagent. 5' rapid amplification of cDNA ends (5'RACE) was used to amplify TCRbeta libraries from RNA. Before sequencing, Qubit, an Agilent instrument, and quantitative PCR were used to check library concentration and integrity. Qualified libraries were sequenced on Illumina HiSeq or MiSeq by a commercial service provider. As for how the authors treated the data: TCR sequences in each sample were identified with MiXCR version 1.8.2. For a clone to count as qualified, its CDR3 had to be longer than four amino acids, its nucleotide length had to be in-frame, and the clone could not contain a stop codon. A read counted as effective if the read contained the complete CDR3 structure. RT-PCR with 24 Vbeta primers, GeneScan spectratyping, and Sanger sequencing were used to validate the expanded clones. The public reads were run again by TCRdb, first through fastp at Q25 and then through MiXCR, and only productive beta chains were kept. Rows with one shared CDR3 protein collapse into an entry with the most common genes and DNA. The V and J calls follow TCRdb's processing rather than the paper's. Here the sample has fewer than 15,000 distinct CDR3 sequences; 35% to 50% occur a single time. 33% of the sample is in the top ten clones.

V sheds 7 bases and J sheds 5 bases, leaving 17 bases between their ends. The germline V gene encodes CDR1 SEHNR and CDR2 FQNEAQ (reference sequence). The CDR3 has 14 amino acids, counting the end cysteine and phenylalanine. The only DNA kept is the CDR3, 42 bases in frame from the first base. CD3+ T cells were initially rested overnight at over 2 million cells/mL in RPMI 1640 lacking fetal bovine serum. MACS immunomagnetic beads were used according to the manufacturer's instructions to isolate CD3+ T cells from PBMCs. This clonotype was detected once. Its antigen is unknown. Nothing much larger sits one base from this clone, and base qualities are not available. Just one read gives weak support.

The chain is assembled from TRBV7-9 and TRBJ2-5; the D segment might be TRBD1 or TRBD2, since each matches 5 bases. This TCR was sampled from a female donor in good health. Sequenced sample: CD3+ T cells sorted from blood and cultured. The CDR3 region has the sequence CASTPSGPGETQYF. The nucleotides are TGTGCCAGCACCCCATCGGGACCCGGGGAGACCCAGTACTTC.